Below, 4 T cell receptor beta chains from the same sample are listed, as sequenced in a study of neurological immune-mediated disorders. TCRdb used MiXCR to reprocess the 5' RACE reads, holding one entry per CDR3 protein. The sample has about 21,000 distinct CDR3 sequences, about 15% seen once; the top ten hold roughly 15%. Sequences were obtained from PBMCs. The receptor set was obtained from a female donor with HTLV-1-associated myelopathy (HAM/TSP).

The gene calls are TRBV20-1 and TRBJ2-1, with 10 bases that match TRBD2. V trimming: 1 base; J trimming: 5 bases; junction bases outside the gene matches: 8. CDR3 length equals 16 residues. CDR1 and CDR2 (germline): DFQATT, SNEGSKA (reference sequence). The CDR3 DNA is TGCAGTGCTAGAGTCGAGCGGGGGGGCCCCCACAATGAGCAGTTCTTC. Translation: CSARVERGGPHNEQFF.

In its sample, this clonotype was seen many times. The chain is built from TRBV7-2 and TRBJ1-6; possibly TRBD1 for D (5 bases). The CDR3 has 15 amino acids. The germline V gene has CDR1 SGHTA and CDR2 FQGNSA. V was pared by 2 bases and J by 8 bases, with 13 bases between. The CDR3 nucleotides read TGTGCCAGCAGCTTACTACAGATGGGGGATTCACCCCTCCACTTT. Encoded protein: CASSLLQMGDSPLHF. Full variable domain (outside the CDR3, taken from reference TRBV7-2 and TRBJ1-6): GAGVSQSPSNKVTEKGKDVELRCDPISGHTALYWYRQSLGQGLEFLIYFQGNSAPDKSGLPSDRFSAERTGGSVSTLTIQRTQQEDSAVYLCASSLLQMGDSPLHFGNGTRLTVT.

In this sample, this clonotype turned up many times. The chain links TRBV2 to TRBJ2-1; TRBD2 aligns across 7 bases. CDR1 and CDR2 from the germline V gene are SNHLY and FYNNEI. This CDR3 spans 13 amino acids. J was trimmed by 2 bases and V by 8 bases; bases with no gene match: 3. DNA of the CDR3: TGTGCCAGCTCGGCGGGAGCCTACAATGAGCAGTTCTTC. The encoded protein is CASSAGAYNEQFF.

This clonotype was found many times. The V call is TRBV3-1, the J call TRBJ2-7; D possibly corresponds to TRBD2 (5 bases). The CDR3 consists of 16 residues. CDR1 is LGHDT, CDR2 YNNKEL, per germline (reference sequence). V was shortened by 3 bases and J by 3 bases, with 18 bases between the two germline ends. The CDR3 here is CASSQAAETGGYEQYF. The CDR3 coding sequence is TGTGCCAGCAGCCAGGCCGCGGAAACCGGAGGCTACGAGCAGTACTTC.